This T cell receptor beta chain was recorded in a study of vaccination and CD4 T cells after COVID-19. Study details: In culture, cells were exposed to overlapping spike peptides from SARS-CoV-2, HCoV-NL63, HCoV-OC43 and HCoV-229E.

Scientists ran DNA taken from cultured CD4+ T cells through the Oncomine TCR Beta short-read assay for sequencing. In TCRdb, the PCR reads were re-called with MiXCR into one record per CDR3 protein. The table has 9,000 to 15,000 distinct CDR3 sequences, around 59% seen once; the top ten hold under 15%. The CDR3 length is 16 residues. With V trimmed by 6 bases and J by 11 bases, 18 bases remained unmatched. In the case of this clonotype: The antigen is not known.

As for treatment: roughly 11-day PBMC culture with coronavirus spike peptide pools or control peptides (ViraFEST assay). Negative selection separated CD4+ T cells from 10-day cultures. The sample consisted of CD4+ T cells from blood, cultured in vitro. This receptor was obtained from a human donor who had recovered from COVID-19. The rearrangement uses TRBV12-3 or TRBV12-4 and TRBJ2-1, with TRBD1 matching over 8 bases. The CDR3 region is CASSLQQGADRRKQFF. The CDR3 DNA is TGTGCCAGCAGCTTGCAGCAGGGGGCCGACCGAAGGAAGCAGTTCTTC.